The TCR beta chain under discussion was sequenced for a study of blood T cell repertoires in COVID-19. The overall study: PBMCs, B-cell-depleted T cells, or T cells were the source of the cDNA or gDNA that made up the material.

From germline, CDR1 is SGHTA and CDR2 FQGNSA. The CDR3 spans 16 residues. V shed 5 bases, J shed 7 bases, and the junction held 12 bases outside the gene matches. The table came from immunoSEQ multiplex PCR; TCRdb's copy has only in-frame clones and leaves some out. This sample has some 49,000 clones, with less than 85% found just once. Input material: peripheral blood. This clonotype was obtained from a human donor in a cohort sampled during active COVID-19. The chain employs TRBV7-2 and TRBJ2-1; 9 bases map to TRBD2. This CDR3 is CASSPQGAGGRNEQFF. CDR3 DNA: TGTGCCAGCAGCCCCCAAGGGGCGGGGGGGCGAAATGAGCAGTTCTTC.